The next 17 T cell receptor beta chains were all read from a single sample in a study of blood T cell repertoires in COVID-19. Assay used: immunoSEQ multiplex PCR; TCRdb lists only in-frame clones, some missing. The data contain 150,000 to 200,000 clones, about 79% of them singletons. Sequencing input: PBMCs or T cells enriched from blood (not recorded which). The receptor source for this set is a man aged 45 to 65 who had recovered from COVID-19.

The rearrangement uses TRBV9 and TRBJ2-7, with D uncertain. Between the trimmed V and J ends, which lost 0 bases and 0 bases, there was a span of 7 bases. Germline values: CDR1 SGDLS, CDR2 YYNGEE. The CDR3 spans 14 residues. The DNA of the CDR3 is TGTGCCAGCAGCGTAGCCCCCAGCTCCTACGAGCAGTACTTC. It encodes CASSVAPSSYEQYF.

This rearrangement joins TRBV27 to TRBJ2-3, with 9 nucleotides matching TRBD2. CDR1 MNHEY and CDR2 SMNVEV come from the germline V gene (reference sequence). CDR3 size: 16 residues. The ends lost 0 bases at V and 5 bases at J; junction bases unmatched: 6. CDR3 residues: CASSLSERGAGDTQYF. As DNA, the CDR3 is TGTGCCAGCAGTTTATCAGAGCGGGGGGCGGGAGATACGCAGTATTTT.

The chain employs TRBV6-6 and TRBJ1-2; D perhaps matches TRBD1 (6 bases). The length of the CDR3 is 16 residues. Trimming stripped 0 bases from V and 7 bases from J, with 18 bases between. CDR1 and CDR2 from the germline V gene are MNHNY and SVGAGI (reference sequence). The CDR3 region is CASSYSVGGAISGYTF. The DNA of the CDR3 is TGTGCCAGCAGTTACTCGGTTGGGGGCGCAATAAGTGGCTACACCTTC.

V and J are TRBV6-4 and TRBJ2-1; no firm D call. The CDR3 is made up of 12 amino acids. V was cut by 2 bases and J by 6 bases, with 5 bases left in between. Germline V CDR1 and CDR2: MRHNA, SNTAGT. CDR3 nucleotides: TGTGCCAGCAGTGACCTCCGCAATGAGCAGTTCTTC. Encoded protein: CASSDLRNEQFF.

This rearrangement joins TRBV29-1 to TRBJ1-1; no definite D call. CDR1 and CDR2 from the germline V gene are SQVTM and ANQGSEA. The CDR3 is 13 amino acids. With 0 bases removed from V and 1 base from J, the gap between germline ends came to 6 bases. The CDR3 DNA follows: TGCAGCGTTGAAGAGGCGGGGAACACTGAAGCTTTCTTT. This gives the protein CSVEEAGNTEAFF.

In this sample, this clone turned up a few times. The genes are TRBV12-2 and TRBJ1-1; the table's D call, TRBD1, has no DNA check behind it. TRBV12-2 is recorded as a pseudogene. This CDR3 contains 13 residues. The CDR3 reads CASRSWIGQSSFF. The DNA of the CDR3 is TGTGCAAGTCGCAGTTGGATTGGACAGAGCTCGTTCTTT.

The chain has TRBV15 and TRBJ1-1; D is undetermined. The CDR3 is made up of 15 amino acids. Looked up from germline, CDR1 is LNHNV and CDR2 is YYDKDF (reference sequence). The V end lost 6 bases, the J end lost 1 base, and 15 bases lay between the germline ends. The CDR3 DNA follows: TGTGCCACCAGTCCGGGGAGACATTCGAACACTGAAGCTTTCTTT. Translation gives CATSPGRHSNTEAFF.

The chain is built from TRBV5-1 and TRBJ2-1; unclear D gene. The CDR3 sequence is 15 residues long. Germline V gives CDR1 SGHRS, CDR2 YFSETQ. Trimming left V 0 bases short and J 2 bases short, with 9 bases between. CDR3 coding DNA: TGCGCCAGCAGCTTGGTTATCGGTGCCTACAATGAGCAGTTCTTC. Translation: CASSLVIGAYNEQFF.

This sequence joins TRBV7-9 and TRBJ1-2, with D possibly TRBD1 on 5 matching bases. The V end was cut by 5 bases, the J end by 5 bases, with 21 bases between. In germline, CDR1 is SEHNR, CDR2 FQNEAQ (reference sequence). This CDR3 is 16 amino acids long. The CDR3 region is CASSANPPGGTYGYTF. The CDR3 DNA follows: TGTGCCAGCAGCGCTAATCCCCCCGGGGGTACGTATGGCTACACCTTC.

A word on this clone: Relative to the germline gene, one junction end is altered; a read error may explain this. The CDR3 DNA reads as TGTGCCAGTAGAATAGGACGAAGGGGGAGCAATCAGCCCCAGCATTTT. Translated, it gives CASRIGRRGSNQPQHF. The chain uses TRBV19 and TRBJ1-5; tentatively, D is TRBD1 (6 bases). CDR3 length: 16 residues. CDR1 and CDR2 from the germline V gene are LNHDA and SQIVND (reference sequence).

This clone was counted once. The V gene is TRBV11-3, the J gene TRBJ2-3, with a tentative D call TRBD1 (6 bases). Germline V CDR1 and CDR2: SGHNT, YENEEA. The CDR3 runs to 13 residues. The V gene lost 5 bases and the J gene lost 3 bases, with 9 bases spanning the gap. Here the CDR3 DNA reads TGTGCCAGCAGCCTGGACAGTACAGATACGCAGTATTTT. Encoded protein: CASSLDSTDTQYF.

V gene TRBV19 combines with J gene TRBJ1-2, with a tentative D call TRBD1 (5 bases). Germline lookup yields CDR1 LNHDA and CDR2 SQIVND (reference sequence). Deletions cut 2 bases from V and 4 bases from J, with 11 bases between. The CDR3 consists of 14 residues. The CDR3 coding sequence is TGTGCCAGTAGTATACTGCAGGGCGGCTATGGCTACACCTTC. Residues: CASSILQGGYGYTF.

This clone was detected only once. The genes are TRBV21-1 and TRBJ1-1. TRBV21-1 is assigned pseudogene status. The CDR3 contains 15 residues. The CDR3 is CASSRRGEWVTEAFF. CDR3 sequence (DNA): TGTGCCAGCAGCCGGCGGGGAGAGTGGGTCACTGAAGCTTTCTTT.

The rearrangement joins TRBV11-2 to TRBJ1-2, with 7 bases fitting TRBD1. Germline CDR1 reads SGHAT; CDR2 reads FQNNGV. This CDR3 comprises 14 residues. J was trimmed by 7 bases and V by 1 base; bases with no gene match: 6. The CDR3 nucleotides are TGTGCCAGCAGCTTAGCAAGGTCAGGGGGTGGCTACACCTTC. It specifies CASSLARSGGGYTF.

The V call is TRBV7-2, the J call TRBJ2-2; no clear D. The CDR3 sequence is 14 residues long. CDR1 and CDR2 (germline): SGHTA, FQGNSA. V lost 2 bases, J lost 3 bases, and 7 bases lay in between. The CDR3 nucleotides are TGTGCCAGCAGCTTAATATCAGACACCGGGGAGCTGTTTTTT. It yields the protein CASSLISDTGELFF.

The chain joins TRBV4-2 to TRBJ1-1, with TRBD1 matching 10 bases. Germline loops: CDR1 LGHNA, CDR2 YNFKEQ. The CDR3 contains 14 residues. Unmatched junction bases numbered 7, after V lost 4 bases and J lost 8 bases. The chain's CDR3 is CASSPDRGRFEAFF. CDR3 sequence (DNA): TGTGCCAGCAGCCCAGACAGGGGGCGATTCGAAGCTTTCTTT.

The chain couples TRBV27 to TRBJ2-7; TRBD1 might be the D (7 bases). The germline gives CDR1 MNHEY, CDR2 SMNVEV (reference sequence). Deletions cut 8 bases from V and 2 bases from J, with 19 bases between. The CDR3 loop spans 15 amino acids. The CDR3 DNA reads as TGTGCCAGCGGGGCCAGGGGGGCGCGTCCCTACGAGCAGTACTTC. This codes for CASGARGARPYEQYF.